Listed below are T cell receptor beta chains from one sample, sequenced in a study of blood T cells in healthy people across ages. TCRdb analysed the 5' RACE reads with MiXCR anew, one entry per CDR3 protein. The sample lists hundreds of thousands of distinct CDR3 sequences, 24% occurring once. These data also featured in a second study, about T cells of mothers and their children.

Sequencing used blood. Every receptor here comes from a boy aged 10-17 years in good health. The CDR3 runs from the conserved cysteine through the conserved F or W. The order of the fields is V gene, clone size, CDR3 protein. Clone size is given for some rows only: seen once, a few or many times, or a class if the clone is expanded.

V: TRBV4-3; size: few; CDR3: CASSLDMSSYNEQFF
V: TRBV28; size: -; CDR3: CASSSPQGLGYEQYF
V: TRBV28; size: -; CDR3: CASSPGSANYNEQFF
V: TRBV28; size: -; CDR3: CATARSYEQYF
V: TRBV28; size: many; CDR3: CASSDRVRDGYTF
V: TRBV7-2; size: -; CDR3: CASSASYQETQYF
V: TRBV19; size: few; CDR3: CASSGGTSGPYEQYF
V: TRBV5-6; size: once; CDR3: CASSLGSIRGNEQFF
V: TRBV28; size: -; CDR3: CASSSTPSYGTDTQYF
V: TRBV6-2/TRBV6-3; size: few; CDR3: CASSTRTAHSYNEQFF
V: TRBV5-6; size: few; CDR3: CASSSGFTTDTQYF
V: TRBV12-3/TRBV12-4; size: -; CDR3: CASSLPSGGIYNEQFF
V: TRBV7-3; size: few; CDR3: CASSPTGLATEAFF
V: TRBV5-1; size: few; CDR3: CASSLDQGLAGGNEQFF
V: TRBV7-9; size: -; CDR3: CASSLGDSPNF
V: TRBV5-6; size: few; CDR3: CASSLGWTDQFF
V: TRBV6-5; size: few; CDR3: CASSFSGGGDTQYF
V: TRBV20-1; size: -; CDR3: CSASYEGPGPLHF
V: TRBV3-1; size: -; CDR3: CASSLPGGKGNTIYF
V: TRBV9; size: -; CDR3: CASSAQPGTAHTQYF
V: TRBV7-2; size: -; CDR3: CASSLEALTGELFF
V: TRBV28; size: few; CDR3: CASSLGKRGRANTGELFF
V: TRBV20-1; size: few; CDR3: CSARDIDSYMNTEAFF
V: TRBV27; size: -; CDR3: CASSLLGALNEKLFF
V: TRBV5-1; size: -; CDR3: CASSLDLISNQPQHF
V: TRBV27; size: -; CDR3: CASSLGQGMMETQYF
V: TRBV28; size: -; CDR3: CASSGSWPRGNTIYF
V: TRBV29-1; size: few; CDR3: CSVRDTEHPGANVLTF
V: TRBV24-1; size: -; CDR3: CATSAQTGVDGNEQFF
V: TRBV6-2/TRBV6-3; size: -; CDR3: CASSRTSGRIHEQFF
V: TRBV7-2; size: -; CDR3: CASSFGGSGGRKNIQYF
V: TRBV20-1; size: -; CDR3: CSARTSGGAYNEQFF
V: TRBV4-3; size: few; CDR3: CASSQESQAYNEQFF
V: TRBV5-6; size: few; CDR3: CASSWEVRGNTEAFF
V: TRBV11-1; size: -; CDR3: CASSSMPLTVNYSEQFF
V: TRBV4-3; size: -; CDR3: CASSQRTDRRSYEQYF
V: TRBV7-9; size: -; CDR3: CASSHRDRVDNEQFF
V: TRBV7-2; size: few; CDR3: CAGSLSRETQYF
V: TRBV12-3/TRBV12-4; size: few; CDR3: CASSFERNTEAFF
V: TRBV5-1; size: -; CDR3: CASSSGTSRETQYF
V: TRBV7-9; size: -; CDR3: CASSLHAQETQYF
V: TRBV6-1; size: -; CDR3: CASSERERGQNEQFF
V: TRBV20-1; size: -; CDR3: CSAGGGLLYEQYF
V: TRBV5-1; size: -; CDR3: CASSFQGPLTQETQHF
V: TRBV19; size: -; CDR3: CASGKTVYNEQFF
V: TRBV18; size: -; CDR3: CASSPRYRVGETQYF